Shown below are 6 T cell receptor beta chains from a single sample sequenced in a study of T cells in Graves' hyperthyroidism and ophthalmopathy. Amplified regions were TCR beta CDR3 sequences from RNA transcripts. Primed by the HTBI set, a first-round RT-PCR was run on the TCR CDR3. TCRdb recomputed calls from the multiplex PCR reads with MiXCR, one row per CDR3 protein. The repertoire has nearly 250,000 distinct CDR3 sequences, approximately 23% of them found once; the top ten carry around 40%. Material for sequencing was blood. Every receptor here comes from a woman aged 40 to 55 with Graves' ophthalmopathy.

The chain uses TRBV20-1 and TRBJ2-5; 15 bases match TRBD2. The trim removed 6 bases at V and 5 bases at J, leaving 4 bases unmatched. The length of the CDR3 is 14 residues. The germline CDR1 and CDR2 sequences are DFQATT and SNEGSKA (reference sequence). The CDR3 DNA is TGCAGTGCCTTGGGACTAGCGGGGGGCGAGACCCAGTACTTC. Amino acids: CSALGLAGGETQYF.

This chain joins TRBV20-1 and TRBJ1-1, with 10 nucleotides matching TRBD1. CDR1 is DFQATT and CDR2 is SNEGSKA in the germline V gene (reference sequence). The CDR3 extends over 13 amino acids. The V and J ends lost 5 bases and 5 bases, in that order; junction bases with no gene match: 5. This CDR3 reads CSAPRDRGTEAFF. The CDR3 DNA follows: TGCAGTGCTCCCCGGGACAGGGGAACTGAAGCTTTCTTT.

At least ten counts were recorded for this clonotype. This chain connects TRBV7-9 to TRBJ2-7, with 8 positions matching TRBD1. The CDR3 is 15 amino acids. CDR1 SEHNR and CDR2 FQNEAQ come from the germline V gene (reference sequence). V lost 0 bases, J lost 3 bases, and 4 bases stayed unmatched. CDR3 sequence: CASSLAGGQGYEQYF. CDR3 DNA: TGTGCCAGCAGCTTAGCGGGAGGACAGGGCTACGAGCAGTACTTC.

This clonotype came up a few times. With a much larger clone just one base away, this may be a read error. The J gene is TRBJ2-2, the V gene TRBV27; D call uncertain. Trimming took 6 bases from V and 5 from J, leaving 19 bases between them. This CDR3 comprises 16 residues. The germline V gene encodes CDR1 MNHEY and CDR2 SMNVEV (reference sequence). This CDR3 is CASSPDNRWATGELFF. The CDR3 nucleotides are TGTGCCAGCAGCCCAGACAACCGTTGGGCGACCGGGGAGCTGTTTTTT.

This clonotype was detected ten times or more. The chain couples TRBV10-2 to TRBJ2-3; 12 nucleotides agree with TRBD2. The V gene's germline CDR1 is WSHSY and CDR2 SAAADI. Losses at the gene ends were 9 bases for V and 2 bases for J; bases not matched to a gene: 3. The CDR3 length is 14 residues. Here the CDR3 reads CASGLAGTTDTQYF. DNA for the CDR3: TGCGCCAGTGGACTAGCGGGAACCACAGATACGCAGTATTTT.

This chain uses TRBV28 with TRBJ1-5; D remains unclear. This CDR3 has 14 amino acids. Trimming removed 7 bases at V and 0 bases at J, with 10 bases between. Germline lookup yields CDR1 MDHEN and CDR2 SYDVKM. The CDR3 sequence is CASKEYYSNQPQHF. The CDR3 region has the DNA TGTGCCAGCAAGGAGTACTATAGCAATCAGCCCCAGCATTTT.